These 23 T cell receptor beta chains came from one sample sequenced in a study of T cell responses to AZD1222 COVID-19 vaccine. Data came from immunoSEQ multiplex PCR; TCRdb stores just in-frame clones and leaves some out. The table records 200,000 or so clones, approximately 94% of them present only once. Sequenced here: peripheral blood, sampled 28 days after the second AZD1222 dose. These receptors came from an adult who received the AZD1222 COVID-19 vaccine.

The chain carries TRBV7-9 and TRBJ2-2, with D possibly being TRBD1 or TRBD2 (5 bases each). There are 17 residues in the CDR3. Trimming removed 7 bases from V and 4 bases from J, with 22 bases in between. Germline V gives CDR1 SEHNR, CDR2 FQNEAQ (reference sequence). The CDR3 DNA is TGTGCCAGCAACCTTTTACCCAGGGAGTTTGGCACCGGGGAGCTGTTTTTT. As protein: CASNLLPREFGTGELFF.

This rearrangement joins TRBV19 to TRBJ2-7; TRBD1 matches 7 bases. V gave up 3 bases and J gave up 5 bases; unmatched junction bases: 10. CDR1 and CDR2 (germline): LNHDA, SQIVND (reference sequence). The CDR3 runs to 15 residues. In DNA, the CDR3 is TGTGCCAGTAGTATTGTCGAGACAGGGATTCACGAGCAGTACTTC. Translating it yields CASSIVETGIHEQYF.

The V and J genes are TRBV2 and TRBJ1-2; 10 nucleotides align to TRBD1. Germline V lookup: CDR1 SNHLY, CDR2 FYNNEI. The CDR3 has 15 residues. The V segment lost 3 bases and the J segment 8 bases; nucleotides outside the gene matches: 9. CDR3 in amino acids: CASSEDLTGGRGYTF. DNA of the CDR3: TGTGCCAGCAGTGAGGATTTGACAGGGGGCCGGGGCTACACCTTC. The complete variable domain, with remaining parts taken from reference TRBV2 and TRBJ1-2, reads EPEVTQTPSHQVTQMGQEVILRCVPISNHLYFYWYRQILGQKVEFLVSFYNNEISEKSEIFDDQFSVERPDGSNFTLKIRSTKLEDSAMYFCASSEDLTGGRGYTFGSGTRLTVV.

This CDR3 is CASSQVLGGQPQHF. The CDR3 region has the DNA TGCGCCAGCAGCCAAGTTTTGGGGGGGCAGCCCCAGCATTTT. This chain links TRBV4-3 with TRBJ1-5; the D gene is possibly TRBD1 (5 bases). Trimming cost V 1 base and J 7 bases, with 11 bases left between them. Germline-derived CDR1 and CDR2 are LGHNA and YSLEER. This CDR3 comprises 14 residues.

The rearrangement links TRBV3-1 (or the pseudogene TRBV3-2) to TRBJ1-6; 7 nucleotides align to TRBD1. Trimming at V came to 4 bases and at J to 8 bases, leaving 2 bases not matched to a gene. In germline, CDR1 is LGHDT, CDR2 YNNKEL (reference sequence). This CDR3 comprises 13 residues. CDR3 protein: CASSRRGYSPLHF. The CDR3 nucleotides read TGTGCCAGCAGCCGCAGGGGGTATTCACCCCTCCACTTT.

The V and J genes are TRBV28 and TRBJ2-7, with D perhaps TRBD1 (8 bases). There are 15 residues in the CDR3. Trimming stripped 3 bases from V and 4 bases from J, with 16 bases between. The germline CDR1 and CDR2 sequences are MDHEN and SYDVKM. The CDR3 DNA reads TGTGCCAGCAGTTTCGGGGGGACAGGTAGTTACGAGCAGTACTTC. Its protein product is CASSFGGTGSYEQYF. Drawing the rest from reference TRBV28 and TRBJ2-7, the complete variable domain is DVKVTQSSRYLVKRTGEKVFLECVQDMDHENMFWYRQDPGLGLRLIYFSYDVKMKEKGDIPEGYSVSREKKERFSLILESASTNQTSMYLCASSFGGTGSYEQYFGPGTRLTVT.

The V and J genes are TRBV19 and TRBJ1-1, with 11 bases fitting TRBD1. V shed 6 bases and J 6 bases; nucleotides not matched to a gene: 9. The CDR3 runs to 15 residues. Germline CDR1 and CDR2: LNHDA and SQIVND (reference sequence). As DNA, the CDR3 is TGTGCCAGTAGGCCGGGGACAGGGGGTGGTTCTGAAGCTTTCTTT. It codes for CASRPGTGGGSEAFF.

The J gene is TRBJ2-2, the V gene TRBV11-3; the match to TRBD1 covers 10 bases. V shed 4 bases, J shed 2 bases, and the junction held 4 bases outside the gene matches. CDR3 length: 16 residues. Germline V gene data show CDR1 as SGHNT and CDR2 as YENEEA. The CDR3 protein is CASSSRQGANTGELFF. CDR3 DNA sequence: TGTGCCAGCAGCTCGCGACAGGGGGCAAACACCGGGGAGCTGTTTTTT. The full variable domain, with the rest looked up from reference TRBV11-3 and TRBJ2-2, is EAGVVQSPRYKIIEKKQPVAFWCNPISGHNTLYWYLQNLGQGPELLIRYENEEAVDDSQLPKDRFSAERLKGVDSTLKIQPAELGDSAVYLCASSSRQGANTGELFFGEGSRLTVL.

The chain combines TRBV6-1 with TRBJ1-1, with D uncertain. Trimming took off 2 bases at V and 7 bases at J, with 11 bases between the two ends. The CDR3 is 13 amino acids. CDR1 and CDR2 (germline): MNHNS, SASEGT. CDR3 residues: CASSESRHFEAFF. DNA for the CDR3: TGTGCCAGCAGTGAATCAAGACACTTTGAAGCTTTCTTT.

This clone appeared a single time. The chain combines TRBV27 with TRBJ2-7, with a possible D match to TRBD1 (5 bases). Trimming took off 5 bases at V and 6 bases at J, with 14 bases between the two ends. This CDR3 is 13 amino acids long. Germline V gene lookup returns CDR1 MNHEY and CDR2 SMNVEV (reference sequence). CDR3 DNA sequence: TGTGCCAGCAGTACATCCCAGGGAACCGAGCAGTACTTC. It codes for CASSTSQGTEQYF.

The V and J genes are TRBV18 and TRBJ1-2, with a tentative D call TRBD1 (6 bases). Trimming shortened V by 2 bases and J by 8 bases, and 21 bases separated the two germline ends. Germline CDR1 reads KGHSH; CDR2 reads LQKENI. CDR3 length equals 16 residues. CDR3 coding DNA: TGTGCCAGCTCACCATTGGGGGCGCAGACGAAGGAAGGCTACACCTTC. This translates into CASSPLGAQTKEGYTF. Filled out from reference TRBV18 and TRBJ1-2, the complete variable domain reads NAGVMQNPRHLVRRRGQEARLRCSPMKGHSHVYWYRQLPEEGLKFMVYLQKENIIDESGMPKERFSAEFPKEGPSILRIQQVVRGDSAAYFCASSPLGAQTKEGYTFGSGTRLTVV.

J is TRBJ1-5 and V is TRBV2; D is unresolved. This CDR3 spans 16 amino acids. Germline V gives CDR1 SNHLY, CDR2 FYNNEI. The V gene lost 3 bases and the J gene lost 3 bases, with 15 bases spanning the gap. CDR3: CASSDPRKGPNQPQHF. DNA of the CDR3: TGTGCCAGCAGTGACCCGCGGAAGGGTCCCAATCAGCCCCAGCATTTT.

The chain combines TRBV6-5 with TRBJ1-6; TRBD1 matches 7 bases. J was trimmed by 6 bases and V by 2 bases; bases with no gene match: 4. Germline V lookup: CDR1 MNHEY, CDR2 SVGAGI. The CDR3 extends over 15 amino acids. The CDR3 loop reads CASSYTTGSNSPLHF. Here the CDR3 DNA reads TGTGCCAGCAGTTACACGACAGGGAGTAATTCACCCCTCCACTTT.

This sequence joins TRBV4-2 and TRBJ2-3; D possibly uses TRBD1 or TRBD2 (6 bases each). Germline assignment: CDR1 LGHNA and CDR2 YNFKEQ. The CDR3 totals 17 residues. V was shortened by 0 bases and J by 4 bases, with 17 bases between the two germline ends. DNA for the CDR3: TGTGCCAGCAGCCAAGATGGGGGCGGCGGGGTGGCAGATACGCAGTATTTT. This encodes CASSQDGGGGVADTQYF.

This chain connects TRBV27 to TRBJ1-1, with D possibly matching TRBD1 (5 bases). The CDR3 has 14 amino acids. Trimming cost V 3 bases and J 1 base, with 9 bases left between them. The germline V gene has CDR1 MNHEY and CDR2 SMNVEV (reference sequence). CDR3 DNA: TGTGCCAGCAGTTTCGGTGGGACGAACACTGAAGCTTTCTTT. Protein sequence: CASSFGGTNTEAFF.

V usage is TRBV6-5 and J usage is TRBJ1-5, with 11 bases aligning to TRBD1. This CDR3 has 15 residues. J was trimmed by 4 bases and V by 6 bases; bases with no gene match: 5. Germline CDR1 is MNHEY and CDR2 is SVGAGI. CDR3 region: CASRPGTGGNQPQHF. In nucleotides, the CDR3 is TGTGCCAGCAGACCCGGGACAGGGGGTAATCAGCCCCAGCATTTT.

This clone was seen a few times. DNA of the CDR3: TGTGCCAGCAGTTTAGGACAGGCCCACTACAATGAGCAGTTCTTC. This sequence encodes CASSLGQAHYNEQFF. The V gene is TRBV28, the J gene TRBJ2-1, with TRBD1 matching 7 bases. Germline CDR1 reads MDHEN; CDR2 reads SYDVKM. The CDR3 runs 15 residues. Trimming at V came to 2 bases and at J to 3 bases, leaving 4 bases not matched to a gene.

The V gene is TRBV14, the J gene TRBJ1-2; no clear D. V was shortened by 2 bases and J by 8 bases, with 18 bases between the two germline ends. The CDR3 has 15 amino acids. Per the germline V gene, CDR1 is SGHDN and CDR2 is FVKESK. The CDR3 protein is CASSQPTGLPGGYTF. Here the CDR3 DNA reads TGTGCCAGCAGCCAACCGACCGGGCTCCCGGGGGGCTACACCTTC. Using reference TRBV14 and TRBJ1-2 for the parts outside the CDR3, the full variable domain is EAGVTQFPSHSVIEKGQTVTLRCDPISGHDNLYWYRRVMGKEIKFLLHFVKESKQDESGMPNNRFLAERTGGTYSTLKVQPAELEDSGVYFCASSQPTGLPGGYTFGSGTRLTVV.

V is TRBV3-1 (or the pseudogene TRBV3-2) and J is TRBJ1-4; unclear D gene. Germline values: CDR1 LGHDT, CDR2 YNNKEL (reference sequence). V was clipped by 1 base and J by 3 bases, with 9 bases between them. CDR3 size: 15 residues. The CDR3 nucleotides read TGTGCCAGCAGCCAAGTGGTTACGGCTAATGAAAAACTGTTTTTT. It yields the protein CASSQVVTANEKLFF.

The V and J genes are TRBV9 and TRBJ2-5; 7 bases match TRBD2. CDR1 is SGDLS and CDR2 is YYNGEE in the germline V gene. The CDR3 loop spans 13 amino acids. The trim removed 4 bases at V and 5 bases at J, leaving 5 bases unmatched. The CDR3 region has the DNA TGTGCCAGCAGCCTATGGGGAGGGGAGACCCAGTACTTC. Its translation: CASSLWGGETQYF.

The chain carries TRBV5-1 and TRBJ2-3; 9 bases are shared with TRBD2. V lost 0 bases and J lost 5; bases outside the gene matches: 7. This CDR3 is built from 16 residues. Germline V gene lookup returns CDR1 SGHRS and CDR2 YFSETQ. The CDR3 coding sequence is TGCGCCAGCAGCTTGGCGGTGGGAGCGGGGGGAGATACGCAGTATTTT. It codes for CASSLAVGAGGDTQYF.

The chain employs TRBV25-1 and TRBJ1-2; TRBD1 matches 10 bases. The CDR3 contains 15 residues. Germline CDR1 reads MGHDK; CDR2 reads SYGVNS. V lost 3 bases, J lost 4 bases, and 5 bases stayed unmatched. CDR3 nucleotide sequence: TGTGCCAGCAGTGACCTCGGGACAGGGGTCTATGGCTACACCTTC. Residues: CASSDLGTGVYGYTF.

This clone has just one count. The V call is TRBV9, the J call TRBJ2-2, with 10 bases aligning to TRBD2. The CDR3 extends over 16 amino acids. J lost 1 base, V lost 1 base, and 1 base had no gene match. Germline values: CDR1 SGDLS, CDR2 YYNGEE. CDR3 protein: CASSVIAGGNTGELFF. Here the CDR3 DNA reads TGTGCCAGCAGCGTAATAGCGGGGGGGAACACCGGGGAGCTGTTTTTT.